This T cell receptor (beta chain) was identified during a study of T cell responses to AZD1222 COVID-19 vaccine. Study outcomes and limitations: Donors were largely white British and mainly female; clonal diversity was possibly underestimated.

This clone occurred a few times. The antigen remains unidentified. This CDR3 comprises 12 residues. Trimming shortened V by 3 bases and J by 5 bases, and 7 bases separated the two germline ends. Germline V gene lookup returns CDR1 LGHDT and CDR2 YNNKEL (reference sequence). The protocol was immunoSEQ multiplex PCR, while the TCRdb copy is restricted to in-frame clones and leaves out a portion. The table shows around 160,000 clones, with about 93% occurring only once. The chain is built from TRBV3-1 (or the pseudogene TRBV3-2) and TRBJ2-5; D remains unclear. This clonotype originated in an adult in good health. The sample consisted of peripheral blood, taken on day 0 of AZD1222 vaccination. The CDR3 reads CASSQREETQYF. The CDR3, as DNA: TGTGCCAGCAGCCAGAGAGAGGAGACCCAGTACTTC.